These 3 T cell receptor beta chains were all obtained from the same sample, sequenced in a study of T cell repertoires in cytomegalovirus infection. No cognate antigen is known for these TCRs. TCRdb re-analysed the reads in MiXCR, keeping a single row per CDR3 protein. The sample contains hundreds of thousands of distinct CDR3 sequences, 25% to 35% of which appear only once. Material: cultured PBMCs, obtained from culture after CMV antigen stimulation. These receptors were collected from a human donor in good health (CMV status not recorded). Some clones in this sample may be carry-over from other donors' samples.

Ten or more counts support this clonotype. This chain links TRBV12-3 or TRBV12-4 with TRBJ1-1; no reliable D call. The CDR3 totals 14 residues. Trimming stripped 3 bases from V and 3 bases from J, with 11 bases between. CDR3 nucleotides: TGTGCCAGCAGTTTTGGTCAGATAGACACTGAAGCTTTCTTT. Its translation: CASSFGQIDTEAFF.

Written as DNA, the CDR3 is TGTGCCAGCAGCTTACGGTCCGGAGCTAACTATGGCTACACCTTC. The encoded protein is CASSLRSGANYGYTF. This chain connects TRBV7-9 to TRBJ1-2, with D uncertain. V was pared by 2 bases and J by 0 bases, with 10 bases between. Germline lookup yields CDR1 SEHNR and CDR2 FQNEAQ (reference sequence). CDR3 length: 15 amino acids.

This clonotype was picked up a small number of times. The V and J genes are TRBV28 and TRBJ2-3; D possibly corresponds to TRBD2 (7 bases). The length of the CDR3 is 20 residues. Trimming took off 1 base at V and 0 bases at J, with 23 bases between the two ends. Per the germline V gene, CDR1 is MDHEN and CDR2 is SYDVKM. CDR3 DNA: TGTGCCAGCAGTTTATTCACAGGGAAATTGCTAGCGGCTAGCACAGATACGCAGTATTTT. This sequence encodes CASSLFTGKLLAASTDTQYF.